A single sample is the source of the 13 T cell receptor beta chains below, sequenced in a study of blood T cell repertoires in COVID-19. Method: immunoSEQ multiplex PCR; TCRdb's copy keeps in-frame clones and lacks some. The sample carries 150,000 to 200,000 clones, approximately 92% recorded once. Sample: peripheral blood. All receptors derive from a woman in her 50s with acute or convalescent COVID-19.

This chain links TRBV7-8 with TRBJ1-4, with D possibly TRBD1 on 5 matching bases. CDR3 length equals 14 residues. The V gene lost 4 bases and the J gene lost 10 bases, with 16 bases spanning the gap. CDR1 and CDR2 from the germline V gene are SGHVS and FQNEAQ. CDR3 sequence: CASSSRTSWGKLFF. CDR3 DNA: TGTGCCAGCAGCTCCAGGACATCGTGGGGAAAACTGTTTTTT.

The CDR3 protein is CASSGGSSSYNEQFF. DNA for the CDR3: TGTGCCAGTAGTGGGGGCTCAAGCTCCTACAATGAGCAGTTCTTC. This chain joins TRBV19 and TRBJ2-1; D possibly corresponds to TRBD1 (6 bases). Trimming took off 5 bases at V and 0 bases at J, with 11 bases between the two ends. Germline CDR1 is LNHDA and CDR2 is SQIVND (reference sequence). The length of the CDR3 is 15 residues.

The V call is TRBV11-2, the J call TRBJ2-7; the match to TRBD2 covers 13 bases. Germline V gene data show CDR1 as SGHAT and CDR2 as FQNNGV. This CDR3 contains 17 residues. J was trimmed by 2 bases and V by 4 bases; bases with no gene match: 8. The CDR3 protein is CASSSGLAGVGAYEQYF. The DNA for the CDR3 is TGTGCCAGCAGCTCTGGACTAGCGGGAGTCGGAGCCTACGAGCAGTACTTC.

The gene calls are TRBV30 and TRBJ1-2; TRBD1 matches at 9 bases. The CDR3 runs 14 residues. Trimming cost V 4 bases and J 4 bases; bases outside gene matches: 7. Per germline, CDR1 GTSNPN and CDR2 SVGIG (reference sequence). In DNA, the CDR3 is TGTGCCTGGACCCGGGACAGGGCTAGCTATGGCTACACCTTC. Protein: CAWTRDRASYGYTF.

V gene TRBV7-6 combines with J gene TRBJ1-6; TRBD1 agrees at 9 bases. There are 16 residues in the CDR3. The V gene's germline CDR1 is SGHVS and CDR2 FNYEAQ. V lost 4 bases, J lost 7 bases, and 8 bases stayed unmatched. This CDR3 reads CASSSRDRDANSPLHF. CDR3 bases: TGTGCCAGCAGCTCTCGGGACAGGGATGCGAATTCACCCCTCCACTTT.

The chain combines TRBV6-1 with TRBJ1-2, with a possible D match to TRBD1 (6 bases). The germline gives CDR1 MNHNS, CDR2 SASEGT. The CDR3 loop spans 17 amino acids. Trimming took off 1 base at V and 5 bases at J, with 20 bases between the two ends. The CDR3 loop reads CASSEDLYREGGYGYTF. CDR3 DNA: TGTGCCAGCAGTGAAGATCTTTACAGGGAGGGAGGGTATGGCTACACCTTC.

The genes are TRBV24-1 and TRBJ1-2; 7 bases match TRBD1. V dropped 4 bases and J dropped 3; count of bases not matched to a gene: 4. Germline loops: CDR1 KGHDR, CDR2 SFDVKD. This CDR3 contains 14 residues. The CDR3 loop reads CATSDYDRDYGYTF. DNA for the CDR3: TGTGCCACCAGTGACTACGACAGGGACTATGGCTACACCTTC.

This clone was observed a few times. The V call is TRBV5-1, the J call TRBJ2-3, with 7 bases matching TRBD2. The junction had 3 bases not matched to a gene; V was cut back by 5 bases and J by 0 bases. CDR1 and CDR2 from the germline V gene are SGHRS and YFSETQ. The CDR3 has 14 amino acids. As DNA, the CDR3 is TGCGCCAGCAGAAGCGGGGTAAGCACAGATACGCAGTATTTT. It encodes CASRSGVSTDTQYF.

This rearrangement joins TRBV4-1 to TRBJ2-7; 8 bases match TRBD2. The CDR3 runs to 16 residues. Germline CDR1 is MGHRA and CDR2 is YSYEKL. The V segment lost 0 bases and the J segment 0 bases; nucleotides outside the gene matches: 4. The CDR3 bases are TGCGCCAGCAGCCAAGATAACAGCGGGAGCTCCTACGAGCAGTACTTC. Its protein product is CASSQDNSGSSYEQYF.

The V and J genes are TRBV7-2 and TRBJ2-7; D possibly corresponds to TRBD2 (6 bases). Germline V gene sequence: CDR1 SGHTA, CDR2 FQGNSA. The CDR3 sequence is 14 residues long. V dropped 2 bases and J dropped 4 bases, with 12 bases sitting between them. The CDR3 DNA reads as TGTGCCAGCAGCTTAAACTCCGGAGGGTACGAGCAGTACTTC. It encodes CASSLNSGGYEQYF.

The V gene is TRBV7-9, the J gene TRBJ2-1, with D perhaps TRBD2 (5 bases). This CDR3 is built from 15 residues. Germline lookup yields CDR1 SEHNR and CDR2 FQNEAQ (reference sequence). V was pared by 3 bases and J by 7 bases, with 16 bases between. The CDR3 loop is CASSFLPDSPNEQFF. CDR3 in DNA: TGTGCCAGCAGCTTTTTACCGGACTCCCCTAATGAGCAGTTCTTC.

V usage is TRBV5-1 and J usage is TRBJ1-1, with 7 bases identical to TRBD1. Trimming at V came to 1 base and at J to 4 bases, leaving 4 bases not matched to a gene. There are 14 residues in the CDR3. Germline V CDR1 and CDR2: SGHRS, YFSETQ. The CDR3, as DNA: TGCGCCAGCAGCTTGACAGGGGAGGCCACTGAAGCTTTCTTT. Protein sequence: CASSLTGEATEAFF.

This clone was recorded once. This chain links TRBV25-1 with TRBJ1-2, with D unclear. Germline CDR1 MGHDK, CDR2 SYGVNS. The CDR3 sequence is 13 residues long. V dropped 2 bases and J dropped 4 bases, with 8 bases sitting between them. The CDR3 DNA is TGTGCCAGCAGTGAAGGAGGCGCCTATGGCTACACCTTC. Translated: CASSEGGAYGYTF.